Listed below are T cell receptor beta chains from one sample, sequenced in a study of blood T cell repertoires in COVID-19. Repertoires were generated with immunoSEQ multiplex PCR, while TCRdb's copy carries only in-frame clones and drops some. This table holds tens of thousands of clones, around 82% found once. Source material: peripheral blood. Every receptor here comes from a human donor in a cohort sampled during active COVID-19. CDR3s include the opening cysteine and the closing phenylalanine or tryptophan. Each record gives: CDR3 protein, V gene, D gene, CDR3 length. D genes are given only for firm matches.

CASSLVREHGYTF TRBV28 NA 13
CASSLLPGGETQYF TRBV4-1 NA 14
CASSFIAGGSNEQFF TRBV28 TRBD2 15
CASSSSTGGNTIYF TRBV7-9 NA 14
CASSENDRNYGYTF TRBV6-1 NA 14
CASSADRANTEAFF TRBV5-4 TRBD1 14
CASSPSPGGGNQPQHF TRBV5-1 TRBD1 16
CASKSLDTQYF TRBV6-5 NA 11
CASQGLTDTQYF TRBV6-5 NA 12
CASSQESGVTDYGANVLTF TRBV3-1/TRBV3-2 NA 19